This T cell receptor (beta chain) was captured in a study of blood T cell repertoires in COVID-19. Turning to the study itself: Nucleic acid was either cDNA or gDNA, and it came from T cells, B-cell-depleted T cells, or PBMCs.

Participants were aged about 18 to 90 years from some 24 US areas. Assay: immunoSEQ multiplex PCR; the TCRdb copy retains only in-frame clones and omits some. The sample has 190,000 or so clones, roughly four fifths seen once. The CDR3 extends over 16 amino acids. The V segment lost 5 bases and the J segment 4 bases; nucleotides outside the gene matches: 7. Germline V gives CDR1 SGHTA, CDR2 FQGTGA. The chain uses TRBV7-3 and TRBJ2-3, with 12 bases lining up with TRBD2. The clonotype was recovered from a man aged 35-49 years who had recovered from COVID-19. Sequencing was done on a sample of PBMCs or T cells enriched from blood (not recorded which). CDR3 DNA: TGTGCCAGCAGCCCCCTAGCGGGAGGGCCCTCAGATACGCAGTATTTT. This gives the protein CASSPLAGGPSDTQYF.